Listed here are 30 T cell receptor beta chains from one sample, sequenced in a study of blood T cell repertoires in COVID-19. Clones were sequenced by immunoSEQ multiplex PCR, and TCRdb holds only the in-frame ones, with some missing. The sample lists roughly 230,000 clones; 85% were seen once. Sequenced input: peripheral blood. The receptors derive from a man aged 35-49 years with acute or convalescent COVID-19.

The rearrangement links TRBV5-4 to TRBJ1-2, with 8 bases identical to TRBD1. Germline CDR1 SGHNT, CDR2 YYREEE (reference sequence). This CDR3 has 16 residues. V dropped 3 bases and J dropped 6; count of bases not matched to a gene: 13. Here the CDR3 DNA reads TGTGCCAGCAGCTATTTCATGGACAGGGTGCAGGATGGCTACACCTTC. Protein sequence: CASSYFMDRVQDGYTF.

This clone was counted a single time. The rearrangement links TRBV5-1 to TRBJ1-1; no definite D call. Germline V gene sequence: CDR1 SGHRS, CDR2 YFSETQ. This CDR3 has 16 amino acids. Trimming took 2 bases from V and 1 from J, leaving 15 bases between them. Here the CDR3 reads CASSFGPKVGNTEAFF. The CDR3 DNA follows: TGCGCCAGCAGCTTTGGGCCCAAGGTAGGGAACACTGAAGCTTTCTTT. The full variable domain, with the rest looked up from reference TRBV5-1 and TRBJ1-1, is KAGVTQTPRYLIKTRGQQVTLSCSPISGHRSVSWYQQTPGQGLQFLFEYFSETQRNKGNFPGRFSGRQFSNSRSEMNVSTLELGDSALYLCASSFGPKVGNTEAFFGQGTRLTVV.

This chain connects TRBV27 to TRBJ1-2; a weak D match, TRBD1 (5 bases). From germline, CDR1 is MNHEY and CDR2 SMNVEV (reference sequence). V dropped 6 bases and J dropped 7 bases, with 12 bases sitting between them. The CDR3 consists of 12 residues. CDR3 region: CASRGPFGGYTF. CDR3 sequence (DNA): TGTGCCAGCAGGGGGCCCTTTGGTGGCTACACCTTC.

This chain connects TRBV3-1 (or the pseudogene TRBV3-2) to TRBJ2-6; D is unresolved. V dropped 4 bases and J dropped 0 bases, with 13 bases sitting between them. The germline V gene encodes CDR1 LGHDT and CDR2 YNNKEL (reference sequence). The CDR3 runs 17 residues. The CDR3 DNA is TGTGCCAGCAGCCGGCCAGGATCACTCTCTGGGGCCAACGTCCTGACTTTC. Its protein product is CASSRPGSLSGANVLTF.

The genes are TRBV7-9 and TRBJ1-1; tentative D call: TRBD1 (6 bases). V lost 5 bases, J lost 5 bases, and 18 bases lay in between. CDR3 length equals 15 residues. Germline CDR1 is SEHNR and CDR2 is FQNEAQ (reference sequence). The CDR3, as DNA: TGTGCCAGCAGCCCCCCGGGGGGCTCAGAGACTGAAGCTTTCTTT. The encoded protein is CASSPPGGSETEAFF.

The chain has TRBV12-5 and TRBJ1-1; a possible D gene is TRBD1 (6 bases). Germline CDR1 LGHNT, CDR2 FRNRAP. The CDR3 contains 16 residues. V was clipped by 5 bases and J by 4 bases, with 20 bases between them. The CDR3 sequence is CASGPNPQGVSTEAFF. The DNA of the CDR3 is TGTGCTAGTGGTCCCAACCCACAGGGTGTGAGCACTGAAGCTTTCTTT.

The CDR3 loop reads CASSDPRTALTQYF. For the CDR3, the DNA is TGCGCCAGCAGTGACCCTCGGACAGCCCTTACGCAGTATTTT. The J gene is TRBJ2-3, the V gene TRBV10-1; perhaps TRBD1 as D (6 bases). The V gene lost 3 bases and the J gene lost 8 bases, with 15 bases spanning the gap. This CDR3 has 14 amino acids. Germline V CDR1 and CDR2: WNHNN, SYGVQD (reference sequence).

This clone showed up just once. The chain has TRBV5-6 and TRBJ1-1; TRBD1 matches 9 bases. The CDR3 contains 16 residues. Germline trimming cut 5 bases from V and 3 bases from J; bases unmatched to any gene: 11. The germline V gene encodes CDR1 SGHDT and CDR2 YYEEEE. The CDR3 loop reads CASRQNPGQGYTEAFF. CDR3 DNA: TGTGCCAGCAGGCAAAATCCGGGACAGGGCTACACTGAAGCTTTCTTT.

The CDR3 here is CSVGTDGNTIYF. CDR3 nucleotide sequence: TGCAGCGTTGGAACAGATGGAAACACCATATATTTT. The rearrangement links TRBV29-1 to TRBJ1-3; D is undetermined. The germline V and J ends were trimmed by 4 bases and 3 bases, with 7 bases remaining between them. CDR3 length equals 12 residues. The germline V gene encodes CDR1 SQVTM and CDR2 ANQGSEA.

This chain joins TRBV5-1 and TRBJ1-4; a possible D gene is TRBD1 (5 bases). V lost 0 bases, J lost 4 bases, and 7 bases lay in between. The CDR3 length is 14 residues. Per germline, CDR1 SGHRS and CDR2 YFSETQ. The CDR3 spells CASSLGGFNEKLFF. CDR3 in DNA: TGCGCCAGCAGCTTGGGGGGCTTTAATGAAAAACTGTTTTTT.

This clone was observed once. The chain couples TRBV29-1 to TRBJ2-3; no clear D gene. V was shortened by 4 bases and J by 3 bases, with 11 bases between the two germline ends. Germline assignment: CDR1 SQVTM and CDR2 ANQGSEA. This CDR3 has 13 residues. Here the CDR3 DNA reads TGCAGCGTTGGTATAGCTACGACAGATACGCAGTATTTT. Translating gives CSVGIATTDTQYF.

This clone turned up a few times. The chain is built from TRBV7-9 and TRBJ2-7; D unclear. Trimming removed 4 bases at V and 4 bases at J, with 17 bases between. CDR3 length: 15 residues. Germline values: CDR1 SEHNR, CDR2 FQNEAQ (reference sequence). CDR3 sequence (DNA): TGTGCCAGCAGCTCGGAACAGTCAGTTTTTTACGAGCAGTACTTC. Its translation is CASSSEQSVFYEQYF.

The V call is TRBV5-4, the J call TRBJ2-3, with D unclear. The CDR3 spans 13 residues. V was clipped by 0 bases and J by 1 base, with 3 bases between them. In germline, CDR1 is SGHNT, CDR2 YYREEE (reference sequence). CDR3 DNA sequence: TGTGCCAGCAGCTTGGCAGGCACAGATACGCAGTATTTT. This sequence encodes CASSLAGTDTQYF.

The chain combines TRBV4-3 with TRBJ1-4, with D tentatively TRBD1 (5 bases). The CDR3 consists of 14 residues. V shed 4 bases and J shed 8 bases, with 14 bases lying between them. Germline assignment: CDR1 LGHNA and CDR2 YSLEER. The DNA for the CDR3 is TGCGCCAGCAGCCCCCGGCAGGGTGGCGAAAAACTGTTTTTT. Translated: CASSPRQGGEKLFF.

The chain links TRBV9 to TRBJ2-7; 9 bases align to TRBD1. This CDR3 spans 15 amino acids. The germline V gene encodes CDR1 SGDLS and CDR2 YYNGEE. V was pared by 4 bases and J by 4 bases, with 9 bases of the junction left unmatched. CDR3 residues: CASSSNPGQGYEQYF. CDR3 nucleotide sequence: TGTGCCAGCAGCTCAAACCCGGGACAGGGTTACGAGCAGTACTTC.

The chain is built from TRBV15 and TRBJ1-2; a weak D match, TRBD1 (5 bases). CDR1 and CDR2 (germline): LNHNV, YYDKDF (reference sequence). V was pared by 1 base and J by 8 bases, with 14 bases between. CDR3 size: 14 residues. The CDR3 reads CATSRGGGYEGYTF. The CDR3 DNA follows: TGTGCCACCAGCAGAGGGGGGGGATACGAAGGCTACACCTTC.

The CDR3 nucleotides read TGTGCCAGCTCACCACCGTCGTTATTCATTCAGTACTTC. Translated: CASSPPSLFIQYF. The chain has TRBV18 and TRBJ2-4; the D is unclear. Germline V gene data show CDR1 as KGHSH and CDR2 as LQKENI. V was cut by 0 bases and J by 9 bases, with 9 bases left in between. This CDR3 has 13 residues.

V is TRBV29-1 and J is TRBJ2-2, with D uncertain. V was clipped by 2 bases and J by 0 bases, with 7 bases between them. This CDR3 is built from 14 residues. The germline gives CDR1 SQVTM, CDR2 ANQGSEA. This CDR3 reads CSVETPANTGELFF. The CDR3 nucleotides read TGCAGCGTTGAAACGCCAGCGAACACCGGGGAGCTGTTTTTT.

The chain uses TRBV7-2 and TRBJ1-5; TRBD1 aligns across 8 bases. This CDR3 comprises 15 residues. The trim removed 6 bases at V and 1 base at J, leaving 5 bases unmatched. In germline, CDR1 is SGHTA, CDR2 FQGNSA. CDR3 protein: CASSPQGASNQPQHF. DNA of the CDR3: TGTGCCAGCAGTCCGCAGGGGGCGAGCAATCAGCCCCAGCATTTT. Full variable domain (remainder filled in from reference TRBV7-2 and TRBJ1-5): GAGVSQSPSNKVTEKGKDVELRCDPISGHTALYWYRQSLGQGLEFLIYFQGNSAPDKSGLPSDRFSAERTGGSVSTLTIQRTQQEDSAVYLCASSPQGASNQPQHFGDGTRLSIL.

The V and J genes are TRBV3-1 (or the pseudogene TRBV3-2) and TRBJ1-2; 7 bases fit TRBD1. This CDR3 is 15 amino acids long. V dropped 4 bases and J dropped 8; count of bases not matched to a gene: 13. The germline V gene encodes CDR1 LGHDT and CDR2 YNNKEL (reference sequence). CDR3 bases: TGTGCCAGCAGCCGCCTCAAAGGACAGGAAGGAGGCTACACCTTC. It yields the protein CASSRLKGQEGGYTF.

This chain uses TRBV5-1 with TRBJ1-2; D is possibly TRBD1 (6 bases). CDR1 and CDR2 (germline): SGHRS, YFSETQ. The V and J ends lost 4 bases and 4 bases respectively, with 14 bases between them. The CDR3 covers 14 residues. The CDR3 DNA is TGCGCCAGCAGCGCCCCACAGGGAGCCTATGGCTACACCTTC. This encodes CASSAPQGAYGYTF. Full variable domain (outside the CDR3, taken from reference TRBV5-1 and TRBJ1-2): KAGVTQTPRYLIKTRGQQVTLSCSPISGHRSVSWYQQTPGQGLQFLFEYFSETQRNKGNFPGRFSGRQFSNSRSEMNVSTLELGDSALYLCASSAPQGAYGYTFGSGTRLTVV.

Comment on this clone: Other DNA sequences from this sample encode an identical CDR3 as well. This chain connects TRBV5-1 to TRBJ1-1, with 7 bases fitting TRBD1. Germline-derived CDR1 and CDR2 are SGHRS and YFSETQ. CDR3 length: 13 residues. The V segment lost 4 bases and the J segment 4 bases; nucleotides outside the gene matches: 4. CDR3 coding DNA: TGCGCCAGCAGCACCCAGGGGGGCACTGAAGCTTTCTTT. Protein: CASSTQGGTEAFF.

The V and J genes are TRBV5-1 and TRBJ2-7, with TRBD1 matching 8 bases. This CDR3 contains 14 residues. With V trimmed by 2 bases and J by 1 base, 2 bases remained unmatched. Germline V CDR1 and CDR2: SGHRS, YFSETQ. CDR3 protein: CASSFGTGSYEQYF. The CDR3 DNA is TGCGCCAGCAGCTTCGGGACAGGATCCTACGAGCAGTACTTC.

The chain carries TRBV7-9 and TRBJ2-2, with 8 bases matching TRBD2. In germline, CDR1 is SEHNR, CDR2 FQNEAQ (reference sequence). Trimming at V came to 4 bases and at J to 3 bases, leaving 7 bases not matched to a gene. This CDR3 is 16 amino acids long. This chain's CDR3 is CASSYLTGGHTGELFF. The CDR3 DNA reads TGTGCCAGCAGCTATCTAACGGGGGGGCACACCGGGGAGCTGTTTTTT.

The chain combines TRBV5-4 with TRBJ2-2; weak D call: TRBD2 (6 bases). Germline lookup yields CDR1 SGHNT and CDR2 YYREEE (reference sequence). The CDR3 totals 16 residues. The germline V and J ends were trimmed by 0 bases and 0 bases, with 9 bases remaining between them. As DNA, the CDR3 is TGTGCCAGCAGCTTGGTCTCGGGAGCGAACACCGGGGAGCTGTTTTTT. Translating gives CASSLVSGANTGELFF.

V gene TRBV6-5 combines with J gene TRBJ1-2; 8 bases are shared with TRBD1. The CDR3 sequence is 12 residues long. The V gene's germline CDR1 is MNHEY and CDR2 SVGAGI. Losses at the gene ends were 8 bases for V and 7 bases for J; bases not matched to a gene: 6. CDR3 amino acids: CASGRTGTGYTF. CDR3 coding DNA: TGTGCCAGCGGTCGGACAGGGACTGGCTACACCTTC.

The V call is TRBV9, the J call TRBJ2-2, with D maybe TRBD2 (7 bases). The V end lost 0 bases, the J end lost 4 bases, and 10 bases lay between the germline ends. The CDR3 is 15 residues long. CDR1 and CDR2 (germline): SGDLS, YYNGEE. CDR3 in DNA: TGTGCCAGCAGCGTAGAGGGGGGGCGCACCGGGGAGCTGTTTTTT. This codes for CASSVEGGRTGELFF.

This clone was recorded once. The chain employs TRBV30 and TRBJ1-6; maybe TRBD1 (5 bases). Germline V gene lookup returns CDR1 GTSNPN and CDR2 SVGIG (reference sequence). V was pared by 0 bases and J by 4 bases, with 13 bases between. The CDR3 runs to 16 residues. DNA of the CDR3: TGTGCCTGGAGTGTAAGACAGCACGCTTATAATTCACCCCTCCACTTT. Translation gives CAWSVRQHAYNSPLHF. Full variable domain (missing parts from reference TRBV30 and TRBJ1-6): SQTIHQWPATLVQPVGSPLSLECTVEGTSNPNLYWYRQAAGRGLQLLFYSVGIGQISSEVPQNLSASRPQDRQFILSSKKLLLSDSGFYLCAWSVRQHAYNSPLHFGNGTRLTVT.

The chain combines TRBV30 with TRBJ1-5; D is possibly TRBD1 (5 bases). Between the trimmed V and J ends, which lost 0 bases and 7 bases, there was a span of 10 bases. Germline V gene lookup returns CDR1 GTSNPN and CDR2 SVGIG (reference sequence). CDR3 size: 13 residues. CDR3 nucleotides: TGTGCCTGGAGTGTCCAGGGATGGCAGCCCCAGCATTTT. Translation: CAWSVQGWQPQHF.

The rearrangement links TRBV7-9 to TRBJ1-2; possible D gene TRBD1, 6 bases. The CDR3 sequence is 15 residues long. V dropped 5 bases and J dropped 8 bases, with 21 bases sitting between them. Germline V gives CDR1 SEHNR, CDR2 FQNEAQ (reference sequence). The CDR3 region is CASSLGGGRLGGYTF. The CDR3 DNA reads as TGTGCCAGCAGCCTGGGAGGGGGGCGATTAGGAGGCTACACCTTC.